This T cell receptor beta chain was profiled in a study of T cell responses to AZD1222 COVID-19 vaccine. The table came from immunoSEQ multiplex PCR; TCRdb's copy has only in-frame clones and leaves some out. The sample includes fewer than 150,000 clones, roughly 87% of them seen just once. The CDR3 has 15 amino acids. CDR1 and CDR2 (germline): MNHEY, SVGAGI. V shed 2 bases and J 3 bases; nucleotides not matched to a gene: 4. The V call is TRBV6-5, the J call TRBJ2-7, with TRBD2 matching 10 bases. This specimen was peripheral blood, taken 28 days after the second AZD1222 dose. This TCR was recovered from an adult who received the AZD1222 COVID-19 vaccine. The CDR3 sequence: CASSYTSGVIYEQYF. CDR3 in DNA: TGTGCCAGCAGTTACACTAGCGGGGTAATCTACGAGCAGTACTTC.